The following is a TCR beta chain sequence with its context. Its matching antigen is unknown. This entry comes from a study of T cell responses to AZD1222 COVID-19 vaccine. Study details: Second-dose timings of about 4 or about 12 weeks were pooled. General study points: The reported proportion of spike-specific TCRs targeting unmutated variant regions was nearly half. Donors skewed white British and female; clonal diversity was possibly underestimated. Researchers took repertoire samples only after the peak T cell response had come.

The protocol was immunoSEQ multiplex PCR, while the TCRdb copy is restricted to in-frame clones and leaves out a portion. Of 150,000 to 200,000 clones listed, 90% to 95% were seen once; the top ten hold 3.5% to 4.5%. Germline V gene sequence: CDR1 SEHNR, CDR2 FQNEAQ (reference sequence). With V trimmed by 5 bases and J by 14 bases, 7 bases remained unmatched. CDR3 length equals 12 residues. The TCR originated in an adult in good health. The rearrangement uses TRBV7-9 and TRBJ2-3, with 10 bases that match TRBD1. This specimen was peripheral blood, taken on day 0 of AZD1222 vaccination. The CDR3 region has the DNA TGTGCCAGCAGCCTAGACAGGGGGCGGAGGTATTTT. Protein sequence: CASSLDRGRRYF.